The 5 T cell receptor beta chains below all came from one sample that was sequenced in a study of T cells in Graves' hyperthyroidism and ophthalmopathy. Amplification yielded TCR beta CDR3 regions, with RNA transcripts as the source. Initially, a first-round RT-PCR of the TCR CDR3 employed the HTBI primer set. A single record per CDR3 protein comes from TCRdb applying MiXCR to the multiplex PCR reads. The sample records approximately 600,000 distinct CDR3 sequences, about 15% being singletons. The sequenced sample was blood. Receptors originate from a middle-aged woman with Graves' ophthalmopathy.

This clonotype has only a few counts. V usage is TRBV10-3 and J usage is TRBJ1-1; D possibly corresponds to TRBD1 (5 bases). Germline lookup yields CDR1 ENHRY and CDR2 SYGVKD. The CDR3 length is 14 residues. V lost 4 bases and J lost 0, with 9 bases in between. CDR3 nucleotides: TGTGCCATCAGTGGCGGGGACCTGAACACTGAAGCTTTCTTT. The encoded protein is CAISGGDLNTEAFF.

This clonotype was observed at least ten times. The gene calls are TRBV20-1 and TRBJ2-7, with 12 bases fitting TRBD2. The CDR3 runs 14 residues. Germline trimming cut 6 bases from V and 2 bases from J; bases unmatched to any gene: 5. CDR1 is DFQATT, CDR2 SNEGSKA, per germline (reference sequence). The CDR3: CSALAGGGTYEQYF. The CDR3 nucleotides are TGCAGTGCGCTAGCGGGAGGGGGGACCTACGAGCAGTACTTC.

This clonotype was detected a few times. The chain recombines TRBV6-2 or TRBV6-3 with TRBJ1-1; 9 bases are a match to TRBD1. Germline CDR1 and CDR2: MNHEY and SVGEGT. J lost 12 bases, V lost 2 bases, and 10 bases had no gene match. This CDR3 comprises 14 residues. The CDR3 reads CASSYLQGAQETFF. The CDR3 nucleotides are TGTGCCAGCAGTTACCTACAGGGGGCGCAGGAGACTTTCTTT.

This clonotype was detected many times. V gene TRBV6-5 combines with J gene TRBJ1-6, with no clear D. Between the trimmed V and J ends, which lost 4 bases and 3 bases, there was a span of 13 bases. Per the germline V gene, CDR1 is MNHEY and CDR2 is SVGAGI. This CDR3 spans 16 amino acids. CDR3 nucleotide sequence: TGTGCCAGCAGTTTGTCGGCCGGACTCTATAATTCACCCCTCCACTTT. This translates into CASSLSAGLYNSPLHF.

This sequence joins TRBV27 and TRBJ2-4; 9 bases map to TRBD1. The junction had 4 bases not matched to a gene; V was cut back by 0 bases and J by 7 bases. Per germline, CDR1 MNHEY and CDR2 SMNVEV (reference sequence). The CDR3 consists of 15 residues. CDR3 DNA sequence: TGTGCCAGCAGTTTATCGGGACAGGGCTGGAACATTCAGTACTTC. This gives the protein CASSLSGQGWNIQYF.